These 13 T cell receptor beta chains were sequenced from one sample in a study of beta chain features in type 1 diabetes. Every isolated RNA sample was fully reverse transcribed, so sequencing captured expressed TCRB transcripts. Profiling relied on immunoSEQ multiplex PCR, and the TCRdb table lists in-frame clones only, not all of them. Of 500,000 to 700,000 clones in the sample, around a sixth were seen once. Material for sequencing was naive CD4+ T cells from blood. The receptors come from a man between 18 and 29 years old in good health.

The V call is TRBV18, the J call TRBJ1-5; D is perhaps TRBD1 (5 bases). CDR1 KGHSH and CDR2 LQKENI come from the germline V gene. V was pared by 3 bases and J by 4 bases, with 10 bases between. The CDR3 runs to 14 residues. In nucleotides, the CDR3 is TGTGCCAGCTCACCGTCCGGGGCGAATCAGCCCCAGCATTTT. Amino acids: CASSPSGANQPQHF.

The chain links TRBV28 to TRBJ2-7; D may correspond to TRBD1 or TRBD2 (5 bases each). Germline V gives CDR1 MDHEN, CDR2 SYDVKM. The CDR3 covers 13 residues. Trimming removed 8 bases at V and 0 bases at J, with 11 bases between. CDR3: CASGTGPSYEQYF. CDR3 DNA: TGTGCCAGCGGTACGGGGCCCTCCTACGAGCAGTACTTC.

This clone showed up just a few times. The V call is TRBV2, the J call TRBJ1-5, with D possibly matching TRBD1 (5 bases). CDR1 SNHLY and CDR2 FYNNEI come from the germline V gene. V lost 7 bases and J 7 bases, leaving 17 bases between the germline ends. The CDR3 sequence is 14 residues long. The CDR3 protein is CASIQEAGNQPQHF. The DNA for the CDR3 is TGTGCCAGCATCCAAGAGGCAGGGAACCAGCCCCAGCATTTT.

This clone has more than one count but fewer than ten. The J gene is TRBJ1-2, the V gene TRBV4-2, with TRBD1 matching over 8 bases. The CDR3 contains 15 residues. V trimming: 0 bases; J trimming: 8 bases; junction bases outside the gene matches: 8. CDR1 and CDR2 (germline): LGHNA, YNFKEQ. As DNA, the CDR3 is TGTGCCAGCAGCCAAGATGGGCAGGGGGCTGTAGGCTACACCTTC. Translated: CASSQDGQGAVGYTF.

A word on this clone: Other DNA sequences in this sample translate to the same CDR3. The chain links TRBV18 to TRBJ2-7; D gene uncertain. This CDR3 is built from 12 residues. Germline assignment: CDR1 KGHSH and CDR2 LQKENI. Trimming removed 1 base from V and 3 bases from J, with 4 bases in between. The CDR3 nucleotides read TGTGCCAGCTCACCACGGGGCTACGAGCAGTACTTC. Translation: CASSPRGYEQYF.

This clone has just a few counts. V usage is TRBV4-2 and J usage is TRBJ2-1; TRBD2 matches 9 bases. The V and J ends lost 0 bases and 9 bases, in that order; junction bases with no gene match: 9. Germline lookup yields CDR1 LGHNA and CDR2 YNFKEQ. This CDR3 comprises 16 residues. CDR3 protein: CASSQEFTSGRTEQFF. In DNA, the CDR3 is TGTGCCAGCAGCCAAGAATTCACTAGCGGGCGGACTGAGCAGTTCTTC.

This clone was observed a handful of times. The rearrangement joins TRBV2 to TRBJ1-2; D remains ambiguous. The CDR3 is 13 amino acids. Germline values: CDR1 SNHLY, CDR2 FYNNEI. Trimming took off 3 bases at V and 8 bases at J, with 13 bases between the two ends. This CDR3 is CASSDREMRGYTF. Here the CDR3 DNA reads TGTGCCAGCAGTGATCGGGAGATGCGGGGCTACACCTTC.

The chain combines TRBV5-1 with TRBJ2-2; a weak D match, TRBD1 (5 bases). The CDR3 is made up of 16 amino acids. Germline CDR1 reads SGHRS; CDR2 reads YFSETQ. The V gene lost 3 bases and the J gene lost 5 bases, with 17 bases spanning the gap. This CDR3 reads CASSSSQVSRTGELFF. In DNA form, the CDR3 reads TGCGCCAGCAGCTCCTCACAGGTTTCGAGGACCGGGGAGCTGTTTTTT.

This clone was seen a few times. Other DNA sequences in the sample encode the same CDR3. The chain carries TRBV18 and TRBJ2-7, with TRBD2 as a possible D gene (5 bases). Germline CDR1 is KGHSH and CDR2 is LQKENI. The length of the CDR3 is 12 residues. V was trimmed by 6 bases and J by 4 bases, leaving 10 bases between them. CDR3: CASSPADYEQYF. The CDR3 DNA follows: TGTGCCAGCTCTCCAGCGGATTACGAGCAGTACTTC.

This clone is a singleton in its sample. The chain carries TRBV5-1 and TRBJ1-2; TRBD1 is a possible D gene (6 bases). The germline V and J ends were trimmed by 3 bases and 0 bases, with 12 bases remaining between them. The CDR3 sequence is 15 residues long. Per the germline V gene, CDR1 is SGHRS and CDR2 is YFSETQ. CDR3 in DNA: TGCGCCAGCAGCTCGGCCGGGACAACTAACTATGGCTACACCTTC. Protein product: CASSSAGTTNYGYTF.

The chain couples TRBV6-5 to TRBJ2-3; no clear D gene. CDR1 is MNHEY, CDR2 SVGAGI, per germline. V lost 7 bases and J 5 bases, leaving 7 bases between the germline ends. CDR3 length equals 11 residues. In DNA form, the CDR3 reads TGTGCCAGCACCCGTCAAGATACGCAGTATTTT. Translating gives CASTRQDTQYF.

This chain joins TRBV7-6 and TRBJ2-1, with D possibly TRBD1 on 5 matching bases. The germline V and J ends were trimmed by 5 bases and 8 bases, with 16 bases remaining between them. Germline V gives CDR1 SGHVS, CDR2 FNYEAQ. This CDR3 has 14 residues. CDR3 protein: CASSDTRVRDEQFF. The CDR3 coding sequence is TGTGCCAGCAGCGATACCAGGGTAAGAGATGAGCAGTTCTTC.

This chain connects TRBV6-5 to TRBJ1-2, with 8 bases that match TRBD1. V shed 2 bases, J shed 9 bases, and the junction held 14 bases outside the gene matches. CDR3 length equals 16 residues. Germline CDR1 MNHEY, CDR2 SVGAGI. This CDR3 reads CASSYTRDRPRTSYTF. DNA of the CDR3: TGTGCCAGCAGTTACACCCGGGACAGGCCCCGGACCAGCTACACCTTC.